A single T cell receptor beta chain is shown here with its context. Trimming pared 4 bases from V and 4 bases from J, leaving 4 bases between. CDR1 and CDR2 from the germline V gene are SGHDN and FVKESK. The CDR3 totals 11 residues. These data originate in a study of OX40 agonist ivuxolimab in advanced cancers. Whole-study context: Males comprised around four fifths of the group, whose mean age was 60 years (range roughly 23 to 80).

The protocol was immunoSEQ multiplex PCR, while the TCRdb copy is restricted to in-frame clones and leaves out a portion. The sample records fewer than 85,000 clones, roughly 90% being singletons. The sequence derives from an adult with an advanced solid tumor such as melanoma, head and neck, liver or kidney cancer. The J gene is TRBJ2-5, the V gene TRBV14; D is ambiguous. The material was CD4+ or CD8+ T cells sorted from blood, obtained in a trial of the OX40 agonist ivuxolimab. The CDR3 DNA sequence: TGTGCCAGCAGCCGGGGAGAGACCCAGTACTTC. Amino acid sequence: CASSRGETQYF.